This section outlines one T cell receptor beta chain sequence together with its context. TCRdb's copy holds only in-frame clones and misses some; the assay was immunoSEQ multiplex PCR. The profile covers a few hundred thousand clones, with approximately 83% appearing a single time and roughly 1.3% taken by the ten largest. The CDR3 is 14 residues long. In germline, CDR1 is SGHDT, CDR2 YYEEEE. J lost 3 bases, V lost 3 bases, and 5 bases had no gene match. These data belong to a study of blood T cell repertoires in COVID-19. For the study at large: COVID-19 samples collected from the United States, Italy and Spain covered acute and convalescent phases.

The V gene is TRBV5-6, the J gene TRBJ2-7; 8 bases map to TRBD1. What was sequenced was peripheral blood. The clonotype originates from a woman aged 30 to 39 with COVID-19, enrolled during active disease. The CDR3 sequence is CASSSGQAYYEQYF. In nucleotides, the CDR3 is TGTGCCAGCAGCTCGGGACAGGCTTACTACGAGCAGTACTTC. The variable domain in full, completed from reference TRBV5-6 and TRBJ2-7, reads DAGVTQSPTHLIKTRGQQVTLRCSPKSGHDTVSWYQQALGQGPQFIFQYYEEEERQRGNFPDRFSGHQFPNYSSELNVNALLLGDSALYLCASSSGQAYYEQYFGPGTRLTVT.